A single sample is the source of the 12 T cell receptor beta chains below, sequenced in a study of blood T cell repertoires in COVID-19. Profiled with immunoSEQ multiplex PCR; TCRdb holds only in-frame clones, not every one. Of about 220,000 clones listed, 82% were seen once; the top ten hold roughly 5.5%. The sample taken for sequencing was peripheral blood. All receptors derive from a woman in her seventies with COVID-19, enrolled during active disease.

The V and J genes are TRBV19 and TRBJ2-1; 9 bases fit TRBD2. V trimming: 2 bases; J trimming: 3 bases; junction bases outside the gene matches: 5. Per germline, CDR1 LNHDA and CDR2 SQIVND (reference sequence). The CDR3 extends over 16 amino acids. The CDR3 region has the DNA TGTGCCAGTAGTATAAGGAGACTAGCGGTCTACAATGAGCAGTTCTTC. Translated: CASSIRRLAVYNEQFF.

The rearrangement joins TRBV7-9 to TRBJ2-3, with D maybe TRBD2 (6 bases). Germline loops: CDR1 SEHNR, CDR2 FQNEAQ (reference sequence). This CDR3 contains 13 residues. V lost 2 bases, J lost 7 bases, and 10 bases lay in between. In DNA form, the CDR3 reads TGTGCCAGCAGCTTAAGTGGGGGGAATACGCAGTATTTT. Translation: CASSLSGGNTQYF.

This clone was counted a single time. This rearrangement joins TRBV10-1 to TRBJ2-1; D is unclear. The V end lost 0 bases, the J end lost 9 bases, and 9 bases lay between the germline ends. Germline CDR1 WNHNN, CDR2 SYGVQD (reference sequence). The CDR3 sequence is 13 residues long. CDR3 DNA sequence: TGCGCCAGCAGTGAGTCGCGTGTTCCTGAGCAGTTCTTC. It yields the protein CASSESRVPEQFF.

Regarding this clone: At the DNA level, this CDR3 is encoded by other sequences in the same sample as well. This chain uses TRBV5-1 with TRBJ1-2; 12 bases match TRBD1. The V segment lost 4 bases and the J segment 5 bases; nucleotides outside the gene matches: 3. Germline V gene lookup returns CDR1 SGHRS and CDR2 YFSETQ. This CDR3 spans 14 amino acids. The CDR3 DNA reads as TGCGCCAGCAGCCCGGGACAGGGGGCTTATGGCTACACCTTC. Translated: CASSPGQGAYGYTF.

The chain uses TRBV5-1 and TRBJ2-7; 9 bases fit TRBD1. CDR1 and CDR2 from the germline V gene are SGHRS and YFSETQ. Losses at the gene ends were 2 bases for V and 2 bases for J; bases not matched to a gene: 8. The CDR3 runs 16 residues. The CDR3 nucleotides are TGCGCCAGCAGCTTACAGGGGGCGGTTAATCCCTACGAGCAGTACTTC. Its translation is CASSLQGAVNPYEQYF.

The chain couples TRBV7-9 to TRBJ2-4, with a possible D match to TRBD2 (5 bases). The germline gives CDR1 SEHNR, CDR2 FQNEAQ (reference sequence). V lost 5 bases and J 1 base, leaving 12 bases between the germline ends. The length of the CDR3 is 15 residues. The CDR3 loop is CASSPRGHAKNIQYF. The CDR3 coding sequence is TGTGCCAGCAGCCCTCGAGGGCACGCCAAAAACATTCAGTACTTC.

The sample holds one count of this clone. V and J are TRBV30 and TRBJ2-1; D is possibly TRBD2 (5 bases). V lost 2 bases, J lost 8 bases, and 7 bases lay in between. The CDR3 consists of 11 residues. Germline V gene data show CDR1 as GTSNPN and CDR2 as SVGIG (reference sequence). The CDR3 nucleotides read TGTGCCTGGAGTAGAGCGGATGAGCAGTTCTTC. Translation gives CAWSRADEQFF.

This chain links TRBV28 with TRBJ2-5; 9 bases line up with TRBD1. The CDR3 has 17 amino acids. CDR1 is MDHEN, CDR2 SYDVKM, per germline. The V segment lost 4 bases and the J segment 1 base; nucleotides outside the gene matches: 10. CDR3 sequence reads: CASSYPGQGTTQETQYF. The CDR3 DNA is TGTGCCAGCAGTTATCCGGGACAGGGCACTACCCAAGAGACCCAGTACTTC.

The V call is TRBV25-1, the J call TRBJ2-2, with 7 bases identical to TRBD1. This CDR3 region has 14 residues. Germline-derived CDR1 and CDR2 are MGHDK and SYGVNS. Unmatched junction bases numbered 4, after V lost 8 bases and J lost 1 base. The CDR3 DNA reads TGTGCCAGCGGGGACAGCCTGAACACCGGGGAGCTGTTTTTT. Amino acid sequence: CASGDSLNTGELFF.

The table lists this clone with a few counts. The chain links TRBV6-6 to TRBJ1-5, with TRBD1 as a possible D gene (5 bases). Deletions cut 6 bases from V and 5 bases from J, with 8 bases between. The CDR3 is 12 residues long. Per germline, CDR1 MNHNY and CDR2 SVGAGI (reference sequence). The CDR3 loop is CASSPGYQPQHF. CDR3 in DNA: TGTGCCAGCAGCCCAGGGTATCAGCCCCAGCATTTT.

This chain's CDR3 is CARSPYRGQNSPLHF. Written as DNA, the CDR3 is TGTGCCAGAAGCCCCTACAGGGGCCAAAATTCACCCCTCCACTTT. The chain is built from TRBV7-5 and TRBJ1-6; the table calls TRBD1, which could not be checked here. TRBV7-5 is given as a pseudogene. The CDR3 is 15 amino acids.

The CDR3 reads CASSRDRGGTEAFF. The CDR3 DNA reads TGTGCCAGTTCGAGGGACAGGGGGGGCACTGAAGCTTTCTTT. This chain uses TRBV19 with TRBJ1-1, with 11 bases matching TRBD1. The CDR3 length is 14 residues. In germline, CDR1 is LNHDA, CDR2 SQIVND (reference sequence). The ends lost 8 bases at V and 4 bases at J; junction bases unmatched: 6.